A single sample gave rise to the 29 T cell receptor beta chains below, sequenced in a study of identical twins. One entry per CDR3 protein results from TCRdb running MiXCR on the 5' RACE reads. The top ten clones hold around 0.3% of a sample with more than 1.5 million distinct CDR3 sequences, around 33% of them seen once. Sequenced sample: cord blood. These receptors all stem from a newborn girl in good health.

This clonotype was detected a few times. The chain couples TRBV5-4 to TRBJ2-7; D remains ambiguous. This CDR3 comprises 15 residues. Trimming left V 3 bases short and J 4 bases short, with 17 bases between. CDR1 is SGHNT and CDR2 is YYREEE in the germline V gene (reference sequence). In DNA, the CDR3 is TGTGCCAGCAGCTCGAACAGTGATTTTGTTTACGAGCAGTACTTC. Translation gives CASSSNSDFVYEQYF.

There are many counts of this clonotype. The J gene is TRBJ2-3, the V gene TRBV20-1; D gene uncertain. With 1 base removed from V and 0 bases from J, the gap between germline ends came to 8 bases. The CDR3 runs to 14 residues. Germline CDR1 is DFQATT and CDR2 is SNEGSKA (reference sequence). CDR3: CSARVPASTDTQYF. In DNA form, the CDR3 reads TGCAGTGCTAGAGTTCCAGCTAGCACAGATACGCAGTATTTT.

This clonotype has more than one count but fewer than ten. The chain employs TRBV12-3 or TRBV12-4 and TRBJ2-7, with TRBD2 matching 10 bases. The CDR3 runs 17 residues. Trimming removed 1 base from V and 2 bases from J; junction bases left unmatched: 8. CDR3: CASSLGSGRFPTYEQYF. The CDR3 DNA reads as TGTGCCAGCAGTTTAGGTAGCGGGAGGTTTCCTACCTACGAGCAGTACTTC.

This chain's CDR3 is CASRRDGANSPLHF. The CDR3, as DNA: TGTGCCAGCAGACGGGACGGGGCTAATTCACCCCTCCACTTT. This chain links TRBV12-3 or TRBV12-4 with TRBJ1-6, with D perhaps matching TRBD1 (5 bases). The V gene lost 6 bases and the J gene lost 6 bases, with 12 bases spanning the gap. The CDR3 contains 14 residues.

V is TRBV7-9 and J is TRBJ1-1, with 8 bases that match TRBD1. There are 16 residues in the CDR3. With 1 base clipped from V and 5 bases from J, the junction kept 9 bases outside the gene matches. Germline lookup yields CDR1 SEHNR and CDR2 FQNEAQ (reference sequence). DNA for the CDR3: TGTGCCAGCAGCTTAGGGAAGACAGGGGATGGGACTGAAGCTTTCTTT. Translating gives CASSLGKTGDGTEAFF.

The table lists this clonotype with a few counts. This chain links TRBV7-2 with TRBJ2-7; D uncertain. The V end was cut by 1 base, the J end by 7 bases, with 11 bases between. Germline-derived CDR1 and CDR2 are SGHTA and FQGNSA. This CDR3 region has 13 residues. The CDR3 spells CASSLVSGNEQYF. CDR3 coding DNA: TGTGCCAGCAGCTTAGTCTCGGGCAATGAGCAGTACTTC.

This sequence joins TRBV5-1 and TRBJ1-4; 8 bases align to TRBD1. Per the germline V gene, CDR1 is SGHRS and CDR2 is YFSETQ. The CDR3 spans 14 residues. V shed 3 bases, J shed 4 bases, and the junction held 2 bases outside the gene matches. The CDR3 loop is CASSWDRFNEKLFF. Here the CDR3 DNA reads TGCGCCAGCAGCTGGGACAGGTTTAATGAAAAACTGTTTTTT.

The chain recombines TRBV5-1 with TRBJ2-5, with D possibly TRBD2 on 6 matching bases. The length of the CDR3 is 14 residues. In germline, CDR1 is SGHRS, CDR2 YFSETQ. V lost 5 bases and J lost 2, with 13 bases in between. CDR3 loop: CASRPADYQETQYF. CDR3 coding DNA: TGCGCCAGCAGACCTGCGGACTATCAAGAGACCCAGTACTTC.

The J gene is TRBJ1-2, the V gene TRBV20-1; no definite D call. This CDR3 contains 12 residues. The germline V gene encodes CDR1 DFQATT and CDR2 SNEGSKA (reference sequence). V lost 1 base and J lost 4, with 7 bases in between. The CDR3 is CSARGAVYGYTF. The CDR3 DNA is TGCAGTGCTAGAGGGGCCGTCTATGGCTACACCTTC.

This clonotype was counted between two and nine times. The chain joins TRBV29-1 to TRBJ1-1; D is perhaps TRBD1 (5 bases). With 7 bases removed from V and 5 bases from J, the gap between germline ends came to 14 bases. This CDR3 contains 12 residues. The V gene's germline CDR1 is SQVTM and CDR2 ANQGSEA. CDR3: CSALPGGTEAFF. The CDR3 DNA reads TGCAGCGCCCTACCCGGGGGGACTGAAGCTTTCTTT. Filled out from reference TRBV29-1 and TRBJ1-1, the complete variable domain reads SAVISQKPSRDICQRGTSLTIQCQVDSQVTMMFWYRQQPGQSLTLIATANQGSEATYESGFVIDKFPISRPNLTFSTLTVSNMSPEDSSIYLCSALPGGTEAFFGQGTRLTVV.

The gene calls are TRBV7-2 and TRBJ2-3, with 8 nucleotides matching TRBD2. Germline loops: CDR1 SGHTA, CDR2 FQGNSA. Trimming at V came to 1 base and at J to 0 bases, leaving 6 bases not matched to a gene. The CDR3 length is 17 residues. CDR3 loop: CASSLVGTRGSTDTQYF. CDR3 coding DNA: TGTGCCAGCAGCTTAGTGGGGACTAGGGGGAGCACAGATACGCAGTATTTT.

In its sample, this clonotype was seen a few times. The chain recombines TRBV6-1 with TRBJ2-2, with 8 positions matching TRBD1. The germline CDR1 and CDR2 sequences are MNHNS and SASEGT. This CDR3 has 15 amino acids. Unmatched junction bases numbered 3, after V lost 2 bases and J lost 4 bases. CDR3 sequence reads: CASSEPGQVTGELFF. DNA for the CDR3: TGTGCCAGCAGTGAACCGGGACAGGTCACCGGGGAGCTGTTTTTT.

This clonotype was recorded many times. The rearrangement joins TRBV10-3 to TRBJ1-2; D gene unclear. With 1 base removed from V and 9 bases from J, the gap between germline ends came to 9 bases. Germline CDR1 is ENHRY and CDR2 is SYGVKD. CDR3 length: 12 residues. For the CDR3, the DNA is TGTGCCATCAGTGAGTGGCAGGCCTGCTACACCTTC. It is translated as CAISEWQACYTF.

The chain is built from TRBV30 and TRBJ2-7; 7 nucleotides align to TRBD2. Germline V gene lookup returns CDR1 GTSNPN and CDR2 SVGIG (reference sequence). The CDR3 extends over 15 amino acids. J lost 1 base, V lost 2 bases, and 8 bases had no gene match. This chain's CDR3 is CAWSPGPGGSYEQYF. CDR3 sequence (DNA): TGTGCCTGGAGTCCAGGACCGGGAGGATCCTACGAGCAGTACTTC. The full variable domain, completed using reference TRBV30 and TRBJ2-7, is SQTIHQWPATLVQPVGSPLSLECTVEGTSNPNLYWYRQAAGRGLQLLFYSVGIGQISSEVPQNLSASRPQDRQFILSSKKLLLSDSGFYLCAWSPGPGGSYEQYFGPGTRLTVT.

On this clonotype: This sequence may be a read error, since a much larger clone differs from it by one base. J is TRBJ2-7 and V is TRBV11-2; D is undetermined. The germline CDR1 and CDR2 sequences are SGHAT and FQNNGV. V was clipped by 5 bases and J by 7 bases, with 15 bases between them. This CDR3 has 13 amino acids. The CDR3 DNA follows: TGTGCCAGCAGCCCCGCATCCTACAATGAGCAGTACTTC. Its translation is CASSPASYNEQYF.

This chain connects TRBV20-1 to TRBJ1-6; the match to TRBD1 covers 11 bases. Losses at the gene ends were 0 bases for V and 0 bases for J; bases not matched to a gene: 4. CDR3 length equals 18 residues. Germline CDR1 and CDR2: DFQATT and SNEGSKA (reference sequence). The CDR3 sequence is CSARDRGTGGSYNSPLHF. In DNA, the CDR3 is TGCAGTGCTAGAGATCGGGGGACAGGGGGCTCCTATAATTCACCCCTCCACTTT.

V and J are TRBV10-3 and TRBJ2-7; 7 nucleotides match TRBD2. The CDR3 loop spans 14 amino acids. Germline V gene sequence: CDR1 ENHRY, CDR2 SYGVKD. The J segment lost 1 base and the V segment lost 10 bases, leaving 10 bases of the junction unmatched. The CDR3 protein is CASAGTTSSYEQYF. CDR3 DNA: TGTGCCAGCGCCGGGACTACGAGTTCCTACGAGCAGTACTTC.

The CDR3 here is CASSLLDYSFAGELFF. The CDR3 nucleotides are TGTGCCAGCAGCTTACTGGACTATAGTTTCGCCGGGGAGCTGTTTTTT. V and J are TRBV7-9 and TRBJ2-2, with a weak D call TRBD2 (6 bases). Germline values: CDR1 SEHNR, CDR2 FQNEAQ (reference sequence). V lost 2 bases and J 6 bases, leaving 16 bases between the germline ends. The CDR3 has 16 residues.

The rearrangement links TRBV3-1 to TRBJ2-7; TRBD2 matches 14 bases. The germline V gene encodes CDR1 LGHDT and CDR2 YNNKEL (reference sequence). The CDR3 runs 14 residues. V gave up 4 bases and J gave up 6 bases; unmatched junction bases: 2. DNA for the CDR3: TGTGCCAGCAGCCCCGGGACTAGCGGGAGCGAGCAGTACTTC. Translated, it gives CASSPGTSGSEQYF.

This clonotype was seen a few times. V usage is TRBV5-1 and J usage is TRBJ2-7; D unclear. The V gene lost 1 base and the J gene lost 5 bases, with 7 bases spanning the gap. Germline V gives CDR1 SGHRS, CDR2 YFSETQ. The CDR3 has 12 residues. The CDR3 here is CASSLNSDEQYF. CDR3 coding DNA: TGCGCCAGCAGCTTGAATTCGGACGAGCAGTACTTC.

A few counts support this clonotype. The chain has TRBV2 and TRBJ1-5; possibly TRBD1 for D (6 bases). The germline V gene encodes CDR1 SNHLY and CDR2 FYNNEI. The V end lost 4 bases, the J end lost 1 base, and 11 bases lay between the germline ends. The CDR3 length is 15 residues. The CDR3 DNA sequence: TGTGCCAGCAGTGGTCCGGACAGAAGCAATCAGCCCCAGCATTTT. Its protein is CASSGPDRSNQPQHF.

This CDR3 is CASSFQAASGGVYNEQFF. Here the CDR3 DNA reads TGTGCCAGCAGTTTTCAAGCTGCGTCCGGGGGGGTCTACAATGAGCAGTTCTTC. The chain recombines TRBV12-3 or TRBV12-4 with TRBJ2-1, with 8 bases identical to TRBD2. The CDR3 is made up of 18 amino acids. Germline trimming cut 3 bases from V and 3 bases from J; bases unmatched to any gene: 13.

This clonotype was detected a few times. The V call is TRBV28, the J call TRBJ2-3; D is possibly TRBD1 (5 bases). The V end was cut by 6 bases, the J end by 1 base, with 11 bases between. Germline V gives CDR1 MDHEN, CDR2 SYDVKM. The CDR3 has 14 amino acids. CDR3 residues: CASSLKTGTDTQYF. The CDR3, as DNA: TGTGCCAGCAGCCTCAAGACAGGCACAGATACGCAGTATTTT.

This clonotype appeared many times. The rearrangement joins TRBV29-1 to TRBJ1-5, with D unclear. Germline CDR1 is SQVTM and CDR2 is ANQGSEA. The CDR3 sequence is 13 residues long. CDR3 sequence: CTIPLRECQPQHF. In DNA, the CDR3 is TGCACCATCCCTCTCCGTGAGTGTCAGCCCCAGCATTTT.

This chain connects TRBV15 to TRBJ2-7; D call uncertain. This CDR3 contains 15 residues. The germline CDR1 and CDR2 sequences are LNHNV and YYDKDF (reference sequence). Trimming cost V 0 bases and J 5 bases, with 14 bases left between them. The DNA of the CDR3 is TGTGCCACCAGCAGAGATGGGCTAGTCCGGCACGAGCAGTACTTC. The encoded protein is CATSRDGLVRHEQYF.

CDR3 amino acids: CSATGTDGYTF. CDR3 bases: TGCAGTGCCACAGGGACGGATGGCTACACCTTC. This chain links TRBV20-1 with TRBJ1-2; possibly TRBD1 for D (6 bases). The CDR3 is 11 residues long. The germline V gene encodes CDR1 DFQATT and CDR2 SNEGSKA (reference sequence). The V gene lost 6 bases and the J gene lost 6 bases, with 11 bases spanning the gap.

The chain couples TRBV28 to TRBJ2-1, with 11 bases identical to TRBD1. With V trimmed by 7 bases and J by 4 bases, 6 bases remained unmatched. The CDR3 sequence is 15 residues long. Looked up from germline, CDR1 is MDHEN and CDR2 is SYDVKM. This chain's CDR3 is CASIDGTGGYNEQFF. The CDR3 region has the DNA TGTGCCAGCATAGACGGGACAGGGGGATACAATGAGCAGTTCTTC.

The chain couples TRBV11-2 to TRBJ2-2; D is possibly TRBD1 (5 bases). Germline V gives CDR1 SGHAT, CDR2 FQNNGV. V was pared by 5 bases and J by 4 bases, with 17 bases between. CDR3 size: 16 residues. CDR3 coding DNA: TGTGCCAGCAGCCGAACGGCAGGGCCGAGCACCGGGGAGCTGTTTTTT. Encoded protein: CASSRTAGPSTGELFF.

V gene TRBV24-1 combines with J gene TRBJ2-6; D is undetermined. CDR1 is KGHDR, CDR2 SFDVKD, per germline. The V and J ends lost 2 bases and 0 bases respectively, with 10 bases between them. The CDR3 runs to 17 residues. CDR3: CATSDSFDTSGANVLTF. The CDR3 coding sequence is TGTGCCACCAGTGATTCTTTTGATACCTCTGGGGCCAACGTCCTGACTTTC.